Below, one T cell receptor (beta chain) is given with its context. Its cognate antigen is unknown. The entry originates in a study of OX40 agonist ivuxolimab in advanced cancers. Study-level information: Ivuxolimab, an agonistic anti-OX40 (CD134) antibody, was given to patients. Partial response was recorded in three patients: one hepatocellular carcinoma and two cutaneous melanoma cases. Notes on the study in general: There was clonal expansion of CD4+ and CD8+ blood T cells by week 6 at 0.1 to 3.0 mg/kg.

Measured with immunoSEQ multiplex PCR; TCRdb has only the in-frame clones, and not every one. The table shows about 20,000 clones, with 75% to 95% occurring only once. The germline V gene has CDR1 MNHEY and CDR2 SVGAGI. The CDR3 length is 14 residues. V dropped 2 bases and J dropped 2 bases, with 9 bases sitting between them. The receptor's source is an adult with an advanced solid tumor such as melanoma, head and neck, liver or kidney cancer. The source was CD4+ or CD8+ T cells sorted from blood, collected in a trial of the OX40 agonist ivuxolimab. The genes are TRBV6-5 and TRBJ1-2; D is unresolved. Here the CDR3 reads CASSYAPANYGYTF. CDR3 coding DNA: TGTGCCAGCAGTTACGCCCCGGCCAACTATGGCTACACCTTC.